This paragraph covers one TCR beta chain sequence. The sample originates from a study of control samples from healthy donors and cancer patients. Sequenced by immunoSEQ multiplex PCR; TCRdb stores in-frame clones only, minus some. The table includes some 110,000 clones, 85% to 90% detected once. Trimming pared 5 bases from V and 5 bases from J, leaving 21 bases between. Germline-derived CDR1 and CDR2 are SGHTA and FQGNSA. The CDR3 spans 16 residues. The rearrangement links TRBV7-2 to TRBJ1-2; tentatively, D is TRBD1 (6 bases). This TCR derives from a woman aged 45-65 years with colorectal cancer. Sequencing used PBMCs. The CDR3 here is CASSPRGSVPSYGYTF. CDR3 in DNA: TGTGCCAGCAGCCCAAGGGGGTCCGTTCCATCTTATGGCTACACCTTC. Looking up the rest from reference TRBV7-2 and TRBJ1-2 gives the full variable domain: GAGVSQSPSNKVTEKGKDVELRCDPISGHTALYWYRQSLGQGLEFLIYFQGNSAPDKSGLPSDRFSAERTGGSVSTLTIQRTQQEDSAVYLCASSPRGSVPSYGYTFGSGTRLTVV.